The 15 T cell receptor beta chains presented below share a single source sample, sequenced in a study of radiotherapy plus CTLA-4 blockade in lung cancer. Assay: immunoSEQ multiplex PCR; the TCRdb copy retains only in-frame clones and omits some. In the table there are approximately 52,000 clones, more than 75% of which are singletons. The input for sequencing was peripheral blood, taken from a patient treated with radiotherapy plus ipilimumab. The origin of the receptors is a human donor with non-small cell lung cancer who had a complete response to radiotherapy plus ipilimumab.

This clone was picked up a small number of times. J is TRBJ1-1 and V is TRBV20-1; no clear D gene. Trimming pared 4 bases from V and 9 bases from J, leaving 3 bases between. Germline V gene lookup returns CDR1 DFQATT and CDR2 SNEGSKA (reference sequence). There are 8 residues in the CDR3. The CDR3 DNA sequence: TGCAGTGCTACTAAAGCTTTCTTT. Protein sequence: CSATKAFF.

The J gene is TRBJ1-2, the V gene TRBV4-2; no reliable D call. From germline, CDR1 is LGHNA and CDR2 YNFKEQ. This CDR3 spans 11 amino acids. The ends were cut back, 4 bases at V and 7 bases at J, with 7 bases in the middle. CDR3 sequence (DNA): TGTGCCAGCAGCCCCGGGTCTGGCTACACCTTC. It encodes CASSPGSGYTF.

The chain combines TRBV18 with TRBJ2-2; 7 bases are shared with TRBD1. Trimming took 3 bases from V and 6 from J; bases not matched to a gene: 7. Germline V lookup: CDR1 KGHSH, CDR2 LQKENI. The CDR3 runs to 15 residues. CDR3 sequence (DNA): TGTGCCAGCTCACCTGACAGGGCGCGAGCCGGGGAGCTGTTTTTT. Its protein product is CASSPDRARAGELFF. Full variable domain (remainder filled in from reference TRBV18 and TRBJ2-2): NAGVMQNPRHLVRRRGQEARLRCSPMKGHSHVYWYRQLPEEGLKFMVYLQKENIIDESGMPKERFSAEFPKEGPSILRIQQVVRGDSAAYFCASSPDRARAGELFFGEGSRLTVL.

The chain recombines TRBV27 with TRBJ1-1; 9 bases match TRBD1. Germline CDR1 is MNHEY and CDR2 is SMNVEV (reference sequence). The CDR3 extends over 15 amino acids. V shed 5 bases, J shed 6 bases, and the junction held 10 bases outside the gene matches. The CDR3 DNA reads as TGTGCCAGCAGTCCAACCGTGAACAGGGGGCCTGAAGCTTTCTTT. Amino acid sequence: CASSPTVNRGPEAFF.

The J gene is TRBJ1-2, the V gene TRBV30; D might be TRBD1 (5 bases). Trimming removed 0 bases from V and 8 bases from J, with 16 bases in between. CDR1 and CDR2 from the germline V gene are GTSNPN and SVGIG (reference sequence). The CDR3 length is 14 residues. CDR3 nucleotide sequence: TGTGCCTGGAGTGTTGACAGCCCCGTTTTAGGCTACACCTTC. This sequence encodes CAWSVDSPVLGYTF.

The chain is built from TRBV7-6 and TRBJ1-2; 7 bases are shared with TRBD1. Germline CDR1 is SGHVS and CDR2 is FNYEAQ. This CDR3 has 14 residues. V shed 5 bases and J 3 bases; nucleotides not matched to a gene: 6. The CDR3 loop is CASSTGQRDYGYTF. DNA for the CDR3: TGTGCCAGCAGCACGGGACAGAGAGACTATGGCTACACCTTC. The full variable domain, its missing parts supplied by reference TRBV7-6 and TRBJ1-2, is GAGVSQSPRYKVTKRGQDVALRCDPISGHVSLYWYRQALGQGPEFLTYFNYEAQQDKSGLPNDRFSAERPEGSISTLTIQRTEQRDSAMYRCASSTGQRDYGYTFGSGTRLTVV.

The chain links TRBV27 to TRBJ2-1, with D perhaps TRBD1 (6 bases). CDR1 MNHEY and CDR2 SMNVEV come from the germline V gene (reference sequence). V was shortened by 3 bases and J by 9 bases, with 18 bases between the two germline ends. There are 15 residues in the CDR3. CDR3 residues: CASSFAAGVDGEQFF. In nucleotides, the CDR3 is TGTGCCAGCAGTTTTGCGGCAGGGGTTGACGGTGAGCAGTTCTTC.

This chain links TRBV30 with TRBJ2-2; D not resolved. The CDR3 is 12 amino acids. V was shortened by 2 bases and J by 9 bases, with 10 bases between the two germline ends. CDR1 and CDR2 (germline): GTSNPN, SVGIG (reference sequence). CDR3 nucleotide sequence: TGTGCCTGGAGTCCCTCGCGGAGGGAGCTGTTTTTT. Encoded protein: CAWSPSRRELFF.

V is TRBV15 and J is TRBJ1-5; TRBD1 agrees at 11 bases. The ends lost 1 base at V and 2 bases at J; junction bases unmatched: 4. Germline-derived CDR1 and CDR2 are LNHNV and YYDKDF (reference sequence). The CDR3 length is 17 residues. CDR3 bases: TGTGCCACCAGCAGAGGTGGACAGGGGGCTGGCAATCAGCCCCAGCATTTT. This translates into CATSRGGQGAGNQPQHF.

Only one count was recorded for this clone. This chain connects TRBV2 to TRBJ2-5; D might be TRBD2 (7 bases). CDR1 is SNHLY and CDR2 is FYNNEI in the germline V gene. The V and J ends lost 6 bases and 5 bases respectively, with 16 bases between them. The CDR3 extends over 14 amino acids. DNA for the CDR3: TGTGCCAGCAGCTCCAGGCGGGGGCGGGAGACCCAGTACTTC. It translates to CASSSRRGRETQYF. Variable domain in full (rest from reference TRBV2 and TRBJ2-5): EPEVTQTPSHQVTQMGQEVILRCVPISNHLYFYWYRQILGQKVEFLVSFYNNEISEKSEIFDDQFSVERPDGSNFTLKIRSTKLEDSAMYFCASSSRRGRETQYFGPGTRLLVL.

The chain employs TRBV7-2 and TRBJ1-2; TRBD1 aligns across 7 bases. CDR3 length equals 15 residues. After removal of 3 bases from V and 4 bases from J, the junction contained 8 bases not matched to a gene. Germline CDR1 and CDR2: SGHTA and FQGNSA. The CDR3 nucleotides read TGTGCCAGCAGCTTGAGCGACAGGGCATCCTATGGCTACACCTTC. Amino acids: CASSLSDRASYGYTF.

The chain couples TRBV2 to TRBJ2-4; D gene uncertain. V lost 5 bases and J 7 bases, leaving 9 bases between the germline ends. The CDR3 runs 12 residues. Per the germline V gene, CDR1 is SNHLY and CDR2 is FYNNEI. Here the CDR3 DNA reads TGTGCCAGCAGTTTGCCCGGGAACATTCAGTACTTC. Its protein product is CASSLPGNIQYF. The whole variable domain, filled in from reference TRBV2 and TRBJ2-4, reads EPEVTQTPSHQVTQMGQEVILRCVPISNHLYFYWYRQILGQKVEFLVSFYNNEISEKSEIFDDQFSVERPDGSNFTLKIRSTKLEDSAMYFCASSLPGNIQYFGAGTRLSVL.

This sequence joins TRBV5-4 and TRBJ2-7; possible D gene TRBD2, 6 bases. Looked up from germline, CDR1 is SGHNT and CDR2 is YYREEE (reference sequence). The CDR3 is 14 residues long. V lost 0 bases to trimming and J lost 5 bases, with 12 bases between them. CDR3 in amino acids: CASSLVGLGHEQYF. The CDR3 nucleotides are TGTGCCAGCAGCTTGGTGGGACTCGGGCACGAGCAGTACTTC.

The chain is built from TRBV11-2 and TRBJ1-5; 9 positions agree with TRBD1. Trimming cost V 5 bases and J 6 bases; bases outside gene matches: 5. This CDR3 has 14 residues. Germline V gene lookup returns CDR1 SGHAT and CDR2 FQNNGV. This chain's CDR3 is CASSLQQGAQPQHF. DNA for the CDR3: TGTGCCAGCAGCCTTCAACAGGGGGCTCAGCCCCAGCATTTT.

V gene TRBV5-1 combines with J gene TRBJ2-7; a weak D match, TRBD1 (7 bases). Germline CDR1 and CDR2: SGHRS and YFSETQ. Trimming took off 4 bases at V and 6 bases at J, with 23 bases between the two ends. This CDR3 is built from 16 residues. This CDR3 is CASSAISGGGGTEQYV. DNA for the CDR3: TGCGCCAGCAGCGCTATTAGCGGAGGGGGCGGCACCGAGCAGTACGTC.